Listed here are 20 T cell receptor beta chains from one sample, sequenced in a study of shared clonotypes between healthy human individuals. The repertoire was sequenced with immunoSEQ multiplex PCR; TCRdb's copy has only in-frame clones and lacks some. The table records 400,000 to 600,000 clones, roughly 77% of them present only once. Source material: PBMCs. The receptors were gathered from a woman aged 40 to 50 in good health. Some clones in this sample may be carry-over from other donors' samples.

This rearrangement joins TRBV28 to TRBJ2-3; TRBD2 matches at 8 bases. The length of the CDR3 is 15 residues. Germline CDR1 and CDR2: MDHEN and SYDVKM. The junction had 6 bases not matched to a gene; V was cut back by 7 bases and J by 0 bases. The CDR3 region is CASTPSGGSTDTQYF. The CDR3 region has the DNA TGTGCCAGCACCCCAAGCGGGGGAAGCACAGATACGCAGTATTTT.

Comment on this clone: Other DNA sequences in the sample encode the same CDR3. V and J are TRBV4-1 and TRBJ2-7; 15 bases are a match to TRBD2. The V segment lost 0 bases and the J segment 1 base; nucleotides outside the gene matches: 1. The CDR3 runs 17 residues. Germline V gene lookup returns CDR1 MGHRA and CDR2 YSYEKL. CDR3 sequence (DNA): TGCGCCAGCAGCCAAGAGGGACTAGCGGGGGGATCCTACGAGCAGTACTTC. Translation: CASSQEGLAGGSYEQYF.

V and J are TRBV15 and TRBJ2-5; tentative D call: TRBD1 (5 bases). V lost 1 base and J 3 bases, leaving 9 bases between the germline ends. This CDR3 has 14 residues. In germline, CDR1 is LNHNV, CDR2 YYDKDF (reference sequence). The CDR3 bases are TGTGCCACCAGCAGAGGGATCAGGGAAGAGACCCAGTACTTC. Its translation is CATSRGIREETQYF.

The V and J genes are TRBV7-9 and TRBJ2-7; possible D gene TRBD1, 6 bases. The length of the CDR3 is 17 residues. Deletions cut 5 bases from V and 2 bases from J, with 22 bases between. The germline gives CDR1 SEHNR, CDR2 FQNEAQ (reference sequence). Here the CDR3 reads CASSRPGVRDIAYEQYF. CDR3 sequence (DNA): TGTGCCAGCAGCCGCCCTGGGGTTCGGGACATAGCCTACGAGCAGTACTTC.

The chain is built from TRBV7-9 and TRBJ1-2; 7 positions agree with TRBD1. The length of the CDR3 is 16 residues. The junction had 11 bases not matched to a gene; V was cut back by 0 bases and J by 7 bases. Germline CDR1 reads SEHNR; CDR2 reads FQNEAQ (reference sequence). As DNA, the CDR3 is TGTGCCAGCAGCTTAGCCCGAGGGGGCAGGGCGATTGGCTACACCTTC. Translation gives CASSLARGGRAIGYTF.

This sequence joins TRBV10-3 and TRBJ2-5; D perhaps matches TRBD2 (6 bases). The length of the CDR3 is 14 residues. V was trimmed by 3 bases and J by 5 bases, leaving 13 bases between them. Germline CDR1 reads ENHRY; CDR2 reads SYGVKD. The CDR3 protein is CAISDGGLMETQYF. CDR3 sequence (DNA): TGTGCCATCAGTGATGGGGGACTCATGGAGACCCAGTACTTC.

The genes are TRBV4-2 and TRBJ2-7; no reliable D call. V was pared by 1 base and J by 3 bases, with 10 bases between. The germline V gene encodes CDR1 LGHNA and CDR2 YNFKEQ. This CDR3 has 14 residues. CDR3 region: CASSQGGSGYEQYF. CDR3 nucleotide sequence: TGTGCCAGCAGCCAAGGAGGTAGTGGCTACGAGCAGTACTTC.

J is TRBJ2-4 and V is TRBV2; the D call may be TRBD1 or TRBD2 (6 bases each). Germline V CDR1 and CDR2: SNHLY, FYNNEI. The CDR3 runs to 16 residues. V lost 2 bases to trimming and J lost 0 bases, with 11 bases between them. The CDR3 reads CASSERGALAKNIQYF. The CDR3 DNA reads as TGTGCCAGCAGTGAAAGGGGGGCACTAGCCAAAAACATTCAGTACTTC. The full variable domain, rest sourced from reference TRBV2 and TRBJ2-4, is EPEVTQTPSHQVTQMGQEVILRCVPISNHLYFYWYRQILGQKVEFLVSFYNNEISEKSEIFDDQFSVERPDGSNFTLKIRSTKLEDSAMYFCASSERGALAKNIQYFGAGTRLSVL.

V gene TRBV28 combines with J gene TRBJ1-5; D not certain. The length of the CDR3 is 13 residues. Germline CDR1 is MDHEN and CDR2 is SYDVKM. The ends were cut back, 4 bases at V and 10 bases at J, with 14 bases in the middle. The chain's CDR3 is CASSSSARSPQHF. The CDR3 DNA reads TGTGCCAGCAGTTCCTCTGCACGTTCACCCCAGCATTTT.

The chain carries TRBV12-5 and TRBJ1-5, with TRBD1 matching 8 bases. CDR1 and CDR2 (germline): LGHNT, FRNRAP. This CDR3 is 14 amino acids long. With 7 bases clipped from V and 2 bases from J, the junction kept 4 bases outside the gene matches. The CDR3 region is CASAQGGRNQPQHF. As DNA, the CDR3 is TGTGCTAGTGCACAGGGGGGCCGCAATCAGCCCCAGCATTTT.

V usage is TRBV11-2 and J usage is TRBJ2-1, with 9 positions matching TRBD2. The CDR3 is 13 amino acids. Unmatched junction bases numbered 10, after V lost 10 bases and J lost 9 bases. Germline CDR1 and CDR2: SGHAT and FQNNGV. CDR3 nucleotides: TGTGCCACTCGGCGGGAGGGGGACCGTGAGCAGTTCTTC. Amino acid sequence: CATRREGDREQFF.

This chain joins TRBV25-1 and TRBJ2-3, with D possibly matching TRBD2 (5 bases). Deletions cut 3 bases from V and 6 bases from J, with 13 bases between. The germline CDR1 and CDR2 sequences are MGHDK and SYGVNS. The length of the CDR3 is 14 residues. For the CDR3, the DNA is TGTGCCAGCAGTGAGTCGGGGAATTTCGATACGCAGTATTTT. Translated, it gives CASSESGNFDTQYF.

By share, this clone counts as medium-sized. The J gene is TRBJ1-1, the V gene TRBV5-4; 9 bases line up with TRBD1. Germline values: CDR1 SGHNT, CDR2 YYREEE (reference sequence). There are 16 residues in the CDR3. The V segment lost 0 bases and the J segment 3 bases; nucleotides outside the gene matches: 6. CDR3 in DNA: TGTGCCAGCAGCTTGGGGACAGGGGTTGAGGACACTGAAGCTTTCTTT. Translation: CASSLGTGVEDTEAFF. Full variable domain (missing parts from reference TRBV5-4 and TRBJ1-1): ETGVTQSPTHLIKTRGQQVTLRCSSQSGHNTVSWYQQALGQGPQFIFQYYREEENGRGNFPPRFSGLQFPNYSSELNVNALELDDSALYLCASSLGTGVEDTEAFFGQGTRLTVV.

This chain joins TRBV28 and TRBJ2-7; 8 bases match TRBD2. The CDR3 length is 15 residues. The V and J ends lost 6 bases and 0 bases, in that order; junction bases with no gene match: 7. The V gene's germline CDR1 is MDHEN and CDR2 SYDVKM. In DNA form, the CDR3 reads TGTGCCAGCAGCCGGACTAGCCCTAACTCCTACGAGCAGTACTTC. This codes for CASSRTSPNSYEQYF.

A remark on this clone: Different DNA sequences within this sample yield the same CDR3. V gene TRBV28 combines with J gene TRBJ1-5; 7 bases are a match to TRBD1. Looked up from germline, CDR1 is MDHEN and CDR2 is SYDVKM. The CDR3 has 14 amino acids. V lost 2 bases to trimming and J lost 4 bases; unmatched junction nucleotides: 2. The CDR3 loop reads CASSLPGGNQPQHF. The CDR3 DNA reads TGTGCCAGCAGTTTACCAGGGGGTAATCAGCCCCAGCATTTT.

To note about this clone: One end of the junction does not line up with germline, which may come from a read error. The V gene is TRBV7-7, the J gene TRBJ2-2; 10 bases align to TRBD1. This CDR3 is 15 amino acids long. Per germline, CDR1 SSHAT and CDR2 FNYEAQ (reference sequence). The DNA for the CDR3 is TGTGCTAGCAGCATGGGACAGGGGAACGCCGGGGAGCTGTTTTTT. Translating gives CASSMGQGNAGELFF.

V usage is TRBV7-9 and J usage is TRBJ2-7; 8 positions match TRBD1. This CDR3 has 15 residues. V lost 5 bases, J lost 6 bases, and 12 bases stayed unmatched. Germline assignment: CDR1 SEHNR and CDR2 FQNEAQ (reference sequence). The DNA of the CDR3 is TGTGCCAGCAGCCGTACGACAGGGGAAAATTCCGAGCAGTACTTC. Translation gives CASSRTTGENSEQYF.

This chain links TRBV4-1 with TRBJ1-4, with D perhaps matching TRBD1 (6 bases). In germline, CDR1 is MGHRA, CDR2 YSYEKL. Trimming removed 3 bases from V and 0 bases from J, with 11 bases in between. This CDR3 is 16 amino acids long. Here the CDR3 reads CASSQQAGATNEKLFF. The CDR3 coding sequence is TGCGCCAGCAGCCAGCAAGCAGGGGCAACTAATGAAAAACTGTTTTTT.

Concerning this clone itself: A far larger clone is one base from this, pointing to a likely read error. The chain uses TRBV5-4 and TRBJ2-7; 7 positions match TRBD2. The V gene end was trimmed by 0 bases and the J gene end by 2 bases; junction bases not matched to a gene: 11. The CDR3 runs to 17 residues. Per the germline V gene, CDR1 is SGHNT and CDR2 is YYREEE (reference sequence). CDR3 amino acids: CASSLGGVGGSPYEQYF. DNA of the CDR3: TGTGCCAGCAGCTTGGGTGGCGTCGGGGGGAGCCCCTACGAGCAGTACTTC.

The chain uses TRBV11-1 and TRBJ1-4; 8 bases fit TRBD1. CDR1 and CDR2 from the germline V gene are SGHAT and FQDESV (reference sequence). This CDR3 contains 15 residues. V shed 5 bases, J shed 4 bases, and the junction held 6 bases outside the gene matches. The CDR3, as DNA: TGTGCCAGCAGCCAAGGACAGGGAATTAATGAAAAACTGTTTTTT. Translated, it gives CASSQGQGINEKLFF.